A single sample gave rise to the 21 T cell receptor beta chains below, sequenced in a study of vaccination and CD4 T cells after COVID-19. This sample's treatment: roughly 11-day PBMC culture with coronavirus spike peptide pools or control peptides (ViraFEST assay). For these receptors, no antigen is known. Oncomine TCR Beta short-read sequencing was applied to DNA from cultured CD4+ T cells. In TCRdb, the PCR reads were re-called with MiXCR into one record per CDR3 protein. The data contain approximately 24,000 distinct CDR3 sequences, 40% to 45% of them singletons. The sample was CD4+ T cells from blood, cultured in vitro. The receptors come from a human donor who had recovered from COVID-19.

This clonotype was picked up a small number of times. This chain joins TRBV20-1 and TRBJ1-6; TRBD1 matches 8 bases. The length of the CDR3 is 14 residues. From germline, CDR1 is DFQATT and CDR2 SNEGSKA (reference sequence). V dropped 3 bases and J dropped 8; count of bases not matched to a gene: 6. The DNA of the CDR3 is TGCAGTGCTAGTTACAGGGGGGTTGATTCACCCCTCCACTTT. Translating it yields CSASYRGVDSPLHF.

The gene calls are TRBV6-2 or TRBV6-3 and TRBJ1-4; D remains unclear. The V and J ends lost 4 bases and 6 bases respectively, with 6 bases between them. There are 12 residues in the CDR3. Germline CDR1 reads MNHEY; CDR2 reads SVGEGT. The chain's CDR3 is CASSSYDEKLFF. DNA of the CDR3: TGTGCCAGCAGTTCATACGATGAAAAACTGTTTTTT.

This clonotype has more than one count but fewer than ten. CDR3 protein: CASSTGLAGAVEQYF. The DNA of the CDR3 is TGTGCCAGCAGCACCGGACTAGCGGGAGCGGTCGAGCAGTACTTC. The chain combines TRBV7-2 with TRBJ2-7; TRBD2 aligns across 13 bases. The germline V gene encodes CDR1 SGHTA and CDR2 FQGNSA. Trimming at V came to 5 bases and at J to 6 bases, leaving 7 bases not matched to a gene. The CDR3 is made up of 15 amino acids.

This clonotype has more than one count but fewer than ten. The gene calls are TRBV18 and TRBJ1-2, with 9 positions matching TRBD1. The V gene end was trimmed by 0 bases and the J gene end by 1 base; junction bases not matched to a gene: 9. The germline CDR1 and CDR2 sequences are KGHSH and LQKENI. The CDR3 contains 18 residues. CDR3 sequence (DNA): TGTGCCAGCTCACCACCATTGCTCACAGGGGGCAGTAACTATGGCTACACCTTC. Translated, it gives CASSPPLLTGGSNYGYTF. Together with reference TRBV18 and TRBJ1-2, the CDR3 gives the full variable domain: NAGVMQNPRHLVRRRGQEARLRCSPMKGHSHVYWYRQLPEEGLKFMVYLQKENIIDESGMPKERFSAEFPKEGPSILRIQQVVRGDSAAYFCASSPPLLTGGSNYGYTFGSGTRLTVV.

Only a few counts were recorded for this clonotype. The chain recombines TRBV15 with TRBJ2-7; either TRBD1 or TRBD2 may fit D (5 bases each). V gave up 9 bases and J gave up 3 bases, with 15 bases separating them. CDR1 and CDR2 (germline): LNHNV, YYDKDF (reference sequence). This CDR3 comprises 13 residues. The CDR3 loop reads CATRRDRFYEQYF. The CDR3 nucleotides are TGTGCCACTAGAAGGGACCGCTTCTACGAGCAGTACTTC.

The gene calls are TRBV20-1 and TRBJ1-5; D perhaps matches TRBD1 (6 bases). CDR1 and CDR2 (germline): DFQATT, SNEGSKA (reference sequence). The CDR3 consists of 14 residues. Trimming removed 0 bases at V and 7 bases at J, with 13 bases between. As DNA, the CDR3 is TGCAGTGCTAGAGAGGCGACAGGCGGGCAGCCCCAGCATTTT. Protein product: CSAREATGGQPQHF.

This rearrangement joins TRBV7-8 to TRBJ1-2; 7 nucleotides agree with TRBD1. The CDR3 consists of 17 residues. Germline loops: CDR1 SGHVS, CDR2 FQNEAQ. Losses at the gene ends were 5 bases for V and 4 bases for J; bases not matched to a gene: 16. CDR3: CASSPNPSKGASYGYTF. In nucleotides, the CDR3 is TGTGCCAGCAGCCCAAACCCTTCCAAGGGGGCTAGCTATGGCTACACCTTC.

The chain employs TRBV30 and TRBJ1-2, with 7 bases fitting TRBD1. After removal of 2 bases from V and 4 bases from J, the junction contained 7 bases not matched to a gene. Germline V gene lookup returns CDR1 GTSNPN and CDR2 SVGIG (reference sequence). The CDR3 consists of 14 residues. CDR3 sequence (DNA): TGTGCCTGGAGTCTGTACAGGGGCCCCTATGGCTACACCTTC. This encodes CAWSLYRGPYGYTF.

This clonotype was counted between two and nine times. V and J are TRBV6-1 and TRBJ1-6; D is possibly TRBD1 (6 bases). Germline assignment: CDR1 MNHNS and CDR2 SASEGT. Trimming left V 7 bases short and J 7 bases short, with 23 bases between. This CDR3 is built from 17 residues. CDR3 nucleotides: TGTGCCAGCACTACATGGTTGGGAGGGAGGGGGAATTCACCCCTCCACTTT. Translated, it gives CASTTWLGGRGNSPLHF.

This clonotype was observed a handful of times. The chain carries TRBV5-1 and TRBJ2-3; 7 bases align to TRBD2. Per germline, CDR1 SGHRS and CDR2 YFSETQ. Germline trimming cut 2 bases from V and 8 bases from J; bases unmatched to any gene: 11. This CDR3 contains 15 residues. The chain's CDR3 is CASSLAGPPGATQYF. In nucleotides, the CDR3 is TGCGCCAGCAGCTTAGCGGGGCCTCCCGGGGCTACGCAGTATTTT.

The chain carries TRBV5-1 and TRBJ1-2; no clear D gene. The CDR3 is 14 residues long. V was shortened by 4 bases and J by 4 bases, with 14 bases between the two germline ends. CDR1 and CDR2 from the germline V gene are SGHRS and YFSETQ. As DNA, the CDR3 is TGCGCCAGCAGCCACGAACCAGGAACCTATGGCTACACCTTC. Residues: CASSHEPGTYGYTF. The whole variable domain, filled in from reference TRBV5-1 and TRBJ1-2, reads KAGVTQTPRYLIKTRGQQVTLSCSPISGHRSVSWYQQTPGQGLQFLFEYFSETQRNKGNFPGRFSGRQFSNSRSEMNVSTLELGDSALYLCASSHEPGTYGYTFGSGTRLTVV.

The genes are TRBV7-8 and TRBJ2-7, with 7 bases fitting TRBD2. The CDR3 consists of 16 residues. Trimming took 0 bases from V and 0 from J; bases not matched to a gene: 5. Germline CDR1 and CDR2: SGHVS and FQNEAQ. CDR3: CASSLATSQSSYEQYF. CDR3 in DNA: TGTGCCAGCAGCTTAGCGACTAGCCAAAGCTCCTACGAGCAGTACTTC.

The J gene is TRBJ2-2, the V gene TRBV20-1; D is possibly TRBD2 (5 bases). Trimming removed 0 bases from V and 13 bases from J, with 12 bases in between. Germline V CDR1 and CDR2: DFQATT, SNEGSKA (reference sequence). The CDR3 sequence is 12 residues long. CDR3 coding DNA: TGCAGTGCTAGAGATGGGCGACGGGGGCTGTTTTTT. The encoded protein is CSARDGRRGLFF.

In its sample, this clonotype was seen a few times. V usage is TRBV6-5 and J usage is TRBJ1-2; possible D gene TRBD1, 6 bases. Germline V CDR1 and CDR2: MNHEY, SVGAGI. This CDR3 comprises 13 residues. The ends were cut back, 2 bases at V and 4 bases at J, with 8 bases in the middle. The CDR3 DNA is TGTGCCAGCAGTTACCAACAGGGCTATGGCTACACCTTC. Translated, it gives CASSYQQGYGYTF.

This clonotype was observed a handful of times. The V gene is TRBV7-2, the J gene TRBJ1-2, with D unclear. This CDR3 has 13 residues. Trimming pared 1 base from V and 7 bases from J, leaving 10 bases between. The V gene's germline CDR1 is SGHTA and CDR2 FQGNSA. The CDR3 sequence: CASSLERGSGYTF. CDR3 DNA: TGTGCCAGCAGCTTAGAAAGAGGGAGTGGCTACACCTTC.

The rearrangement joins TRBV11-2 to TRBJ2-7; D gene unclear. CDR1 is SGHAT, CDR2 FQNNGV, per germline. This CDR3 region has 14 residues. V lost 1 base and J lost 7, with 14 bases in between. DNA of the CDR3: TGTGCCAGCAGCTTAGTAGGGATAGGAGAGGAGCAGTACTTC. Its protein product is CASSLVGIGEEQYF.

V and J are TRBV12-3 or TRBV12-4 and TRBJ1-5; D is undetermined. The CDR3 length is 15 residues. V was trimmed by 3 bases and J by 7 bases, leaving 16 bases between them. This chain's CDR3 is CASSFAGPFGQPQHF. The CDR3 DNA reads as TGTGCCAGCAGTTTTGCTGGACCCTTCGGCCAGCCCCAGCATTTT.

The V call is TRBV6-2 or TRBV6-3, the J call TRBJ2-1; D is unclear. In germline, CDR1 is MNHEY, CDR2 SVGEGT. CDR3 size: 15 residues. The V end lost 9 bases, the J end lost 5 bases, and 20 bases lay between the germline ends. The CDR3 here is CASSASWGLDNEQFF. The CDR3 nucleotides read TGTGCCAGTTCCGCCTCGTGGGGTTTAGACAATGAGCAGTTCTTC.

This clonotype has more than one count but fewer than ten. The chain has TRBV25-1 and TRBJ2-7, with D unresolved. The V gene lost 1 base and the J gene lost 3 bases, with 13 bases spanning the gap. This CDR3 spans 15 amino acids. CDR1 and CDR2 from the germline V gene are MGHDK and SYGVNS. CDR3 coding DNA: TGTGCCAGCAGTGAATCGAAGGTTCCCGACTACGAGCAGTACTTC. This gives the protein CASSESKVPDYEQYF.

This chain connects TRBV7-6 to TRBJ2-1, with D possibly TRBD2 on 5 matching bases. Trimming stripped 1 base from V and 0 bases from J, with 10 bases between. This CDR3 comprises 16 residues. CDR1 and CDR2 (germline): SGHVS, FNYEAQ. The CDR3, as DNA: TGTGCCAGCAGCTTAGAAGTGGGGAGCTCCTACAATGAGCAGTTCTTC. Amino acids: CASSLEVGSSYNEQFF. The whole variable domain, remainder taken from reference TRBV7-6 and TRBJ2-1, is GAGVSQSPRYKVTKRGQDVALRCDPISGHVSLYWYRQALGQGPEFLTYFNYEAQQDKSGLPNDRFSAERPEGSISTLTIQRTEQRDSAMYRCASSLEVGSSYNEQFFGPGTRLTVL.

This clonotype was seen only a few times. The chain links TRBV6-4 to TRBJ1-6; 7 bases fit TRBD1. The germline CDR1 and CDR2 sequences are MRHNA and SNTAGT. J was trimmed by 14 bases and V by 6 bases; bases with no gene match: 16. This CDR3 spans 15 amino acids. The CDR3 reads CASRDTGERQSALHF. The CDR3 DNA follows: TGTGCCAGCAGAGACACAGGGGAGCGCCAGTCAGCCCTCCACTTT.